This TCR beta chain derives from a study of cytomegalovirus exposure and HLA in healthy donors. Concerning this clone: The antigen is undetermined.

The study, taken as a whole, reports: The listing of 150 to 200 TCR beta chains classed them as cytomegalovirus-associated.

The CDR3 sequence is 14 residues long. The germline CDR1 and CDR2 sequences are SNHLY and FYNNEI. Primers: 60 Vbeta forward and 13 Jbeta reverse. Produced via immunoSEQ multiplex PCR; TCRdb's table is partial and in-frame only. The repertoire holds roughly 150,000 clones, with around 78% as singletons. The TCR originated in a woman aged 40-49 years in good health and CMV-seropositive. The specimen was PBMCs. This chain joins TRBV2 and TRBJ2-5, with D unclear. The end of the DNA fits TRBJ2-7 better, so the J call may be wrong. CDR3 protein: CASSALVSTYEQYF. The CDR3 nucleotides are TGTGCCAGCAGTGCCCTAGTAAGCACCTACGAGCAGTACTTC.